Sequencing of this T cell receptor beta chain was carried out in a study of blood T cell repertoires in COVID-19. Overall study context: COVID-19 samples collected from the United States, Italy and Spain covered acute and convalescent phases. Nucleic acid was either cDNA or gDNA, and it came from T cells, B-cell-depleted T cells, or PBMCs.

During active infection, Seattle patients enrolled and were then monitored through disease. Produced via immunoSEQ multiplex PCR; TCRdb's table is partial and in-frame only. The sample has 200,000 or so clones; approximately 90% are singletons. The V and J ends lost 5 bases and 5 bases, in that order; junction bases with no gene match: 6. The length of the CDR3 is 14 residues. CDR1 is SQVTM, CDR2 ANQGSEA, per germline. The chain is built from TRBV29-1 and TRBJ2-3; 11 bases agree with TRBD2. The source of this sequence is a man aged 25-40 years with COVID-19, enrolled during active disease. Input material: peripheral blood. CDR3: CSVLPGLAGDTQYF. CDR3 coding DNA: TGCAGCGTTTTGCCCGGACTAGCGGGAGATACGCAGTATTTT.